A single sample gave rise to the 15 T cell receptor beta chains below, sequenced in a study of cytomegalovirus exposure and HLA in healthy donors. PCR used 60 Vbeta primers and 13 Jbeta primers. The method was immunoSEQ multiplex PCR; TCRdb's version includes in-frame clones alone and lacks a portion of them. The sample holds fewer than 150,000 clones, approximately 80% seen once. The sequenced sample was PBMCs. Receptor source: a male donor in good health and CMV-seronegative.

The chain couples TRBV7-6 to TRBJ2-1; TRBD2 aligns across 13 bases. The CDR3 runs 15 residues. V trimming: 3 bases; J trimming: 7 bases; junction bases outside the gene matches: 3. Germline V gene lookup returns CDR1 SGHVS and CDR2 FNYEAQ. The CDR3 DNA reads TGTGCCAGCAGCTTGGGACTAGCGGGGCCTAATGAGCAGTTCTTC. Translated, it gives CASSLGLAGPNEQFF.

The CDR3 DNA reads as TGCGCCAGCAGCTTGGGGACAGGGGTTCGGGAGACCCAGTACTTC. Translation: CASSLGTGVRETQYF. This chain links TRBV5-1 with TRBJ2-5; 9 nucleotides align to TRBD1. The CDR3 sequence is 15 residues long. V shed 0 bases and J 5 bases; nucleotides not matched to a gene: 5. The germline gives CDR1 SGHRS, CDR2 YFSETQ.

The chain carries TRBV28 and TRBJ1-5; TRBD1 might be the D (5 bases). This CDR3 comprises 15 residues. Looked up from germline, CDR1 is MDHEN and CDR2 is SYDVKM. The V end lost 10 bases, the J end lost 6 bases, and 22 bases lay between the germline ends. The CDR3 spells CATERYQGGIQPQHF. The DNA of the CDR3 is TGTGCCACCGAACGGTATCAGGGCGGGATTCAGCCCCAGCATTTT.

The chain joins TRBV7-2 to TRBJ2-7, with 9 bases fitting TRBD1. Germline loops: CDR1 SGHTA, CDR2 FQGNSA. The CDR3 is made up of 14 amino acids. V shed 3 bases, J shed 7 bases, and the junction held 7 bases outside the gene matches. CDR3 DNA sequence: TGTGCCAGCAGCTTCGGGACAGGGCAAGGGGAGCAGTACTTC. Protein: CASSFGTGQGEQYF. Using reference TRBV7-2 and TRBJ2-7 for the parts outside the CDR3, the full variable domain is GAGVSQSPSNKVTEKGKDVELRCDPISGHTALYWYRQSLGQGLEFLIYFQGNSAPDKSGLPSDRFSAERTGGSVSTLTIQRTQQEDSAVYLCASSFGTGQGEQYFGPGTRLTVT.

This clone was picked up a small number of times. This chain uses TRBV6-1 with TRBJ2-7, with D perhaps TRBD2 (5 bases). Germline values: CDR1 MNHNS, CDR2 SASEGT. Trimming took off 6 bases at V and 6 bases at J, with 12 bases between the two ends. CDR3 length equals 12 residues. CDR3 in DNA: TGTGCCAGCAGCGAGGGAGCGCGCGAGCAGTACTTC. This codes for CASSEGAREQYF.

The sample holds one count of this clone. This chain uses TRBV5-1 with TRBJ2-5; D is unclear. The CDR3 runs to 14 residues. Trimming removed 0 bases at V and 0 bases at J, with 6 bases between. Germline values: CDR1 SGHRS, CDR2 YFSETQ. The CDR3 DNA reads TGCGCCAGCAGCTTGGCGTCGGACCAAGAGACCCAGTACTTC. Protein product: CASSLASDQETQYF.

The V call is TRBV9, the J call TRBJ2-1; 9 bases line up with TRBD2. The germline V gene has CDR1 SGDLS and CDR2 YYNGEE. CDR3 size: 14 residues. Trimming took 0 bases from V and 5 from J; bases not matched to a gene: 0. This CDR3 is CASSVVAGDNEQFF. DNA for the CDR3: TGTGCCAGCAGCGTAGTAGCGGGGGACAATGAGCAGTTCTTC.

The V gene is TRBV7-2, the J gene TRBJ2-1, with 11 bases lining up with TRBD2. V trimming: 5 bases; J trimming: 4 bases; junction bases outside the gene matches: 4. Germline V CDR1 and CDR2: SGHTA, FQGNSA. This CDR3 comprises 15 residues. This CDR3 reads CASSELAGVYNEQFF. CDR3 nucleotide sequence: TGTGCCAGCAGCGAACTAGCGGGGGTGTACAATGAGCAGTTCTTC.

The rearrangement uses TRBV6-5 and TRBJ1-4; 8 positions agree with TRBD1. The length of the CDR3 is 15 residues. From germline, CDR1 is MNHEY and CDR2 SVGAGI. The V gene end was trimmed by 5 bases and the J gene end by 1 base; junction bases not matched to a gene: 3. The CDR3 loop is CASSGTGLTNEKLFF. The DNA of the CDR3 is TGTGCCAGCAGTGGGACAGGCCTAACTAATGAAAAACTGTTTTTT.

The chain uses TRBV6-1 and TRBJ2-1; D perhaps matches TRBD2 (6 bases). Germline V CDR1 and CDR2: MNHNS, SASEGT. This CDR3 has 15 residues. Trimming pared 1 base from V and 8 bases from J, leaving 15 bases between. The CDR3 DNA follows: TGTGCCAGCAGTGAAGGGGGGTCGGGGGACGATGAGCAGTTCTTC. Translation: CASSEGGSGDDEQFF.

This clone was counted once. As DNA, the CDR3 is TGTGCCAGCAGTTTAGGAGGGGCGGGCGGAGATACGCAGTATTTT. Amino acids: CASSLGGAGGDTQYF. The chain has TRBV5-5 and TRBJ2-3; a weak D match, TRBD2 (6 bases). Trimming cost V 5 bases and J 5 bases, with 18 bases left between them. The length of the CDR3 is 15 residues. Germline CDR1 is SGHKS and CDR2 is YYEKEE (reference sequence).

V usage is TRBV5-4 and J usage is TRBJ2-3; D unresolved. V was trimmed by 1 base and J by 0 bases, leaving 6 bases between them. This CDR3 has 14 residues. The germline V gene has CDR1 SGHNT and CDR2 YYREEE (reference sequence). Here the CDR3 reads CASSLPRSTDTQYF. In DNA, the CDR3 is TGTGCCAGCAGCTTGCCCAGGAGCACAGATACGCAGTATTTT.

CDR3 nucleotide sequence: TGTGCCAGCAGCTCACTAGCGGGGGGGGAGCAGTTCTTC. Amino acids: CASSSLAGGEQFF. The chain carries TRBV7-2 and TRBJ2-1; 13 positions agree with TRBD2. Per germline, CDR1 SGHTA and CDR2 FQGNSA. V shed 4 bases, J shed 10 bases, and the junction held 1 base outside the gene matches. The CDR3 totals 13 residues.

V and J are TRBV5-4 and TRBJ2-2, with 9 bases matching TRBD1. This CDR3 comprises 16 residues. V was pared by 4 bases and J by 4 bases, with 8 bases of the junction left unmatched. Germline CDR1 and CDR2: SGHNT and YYREEE (reference sequence). DNA for the CDR3: TGTGCCAGCAGCCTCCAAGACAGGGGGTTCACCGGGGAGCTGTTTTTT. As protein: CASSLQDRGFTGELFF.

The CDR3 loop reads CASSYSRVFNEQFF. As DNA, the CDR3 is TGTGCCAGCAGTTACTCCCGGGTTTTCAATGAGCAGTTCTTC. The chain recombines TRBV6-5 with TRBJ2-1; D gene ambiguous. CDR1 MNHEY and CDR2 SVGAGI come from the germline V gene. The CDR3 has 14 amino acids. Trimming shortened V by 0 bases and J by 6 bases, and 9 bases separated the two germline ends.